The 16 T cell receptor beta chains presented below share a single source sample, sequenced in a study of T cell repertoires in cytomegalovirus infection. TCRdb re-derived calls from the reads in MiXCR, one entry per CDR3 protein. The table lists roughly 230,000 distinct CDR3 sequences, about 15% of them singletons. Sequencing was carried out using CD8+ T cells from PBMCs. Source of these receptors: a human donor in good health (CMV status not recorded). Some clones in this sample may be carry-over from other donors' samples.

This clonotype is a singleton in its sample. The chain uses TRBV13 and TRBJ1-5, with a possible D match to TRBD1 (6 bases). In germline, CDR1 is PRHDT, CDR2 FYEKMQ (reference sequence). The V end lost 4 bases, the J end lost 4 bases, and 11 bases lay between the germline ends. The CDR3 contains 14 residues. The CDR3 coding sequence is TGTGCCAGCAGCTCAGGGGTGGGGAATCAGCCCCAGCATTTT. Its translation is CASSSGVGNQPQHF.

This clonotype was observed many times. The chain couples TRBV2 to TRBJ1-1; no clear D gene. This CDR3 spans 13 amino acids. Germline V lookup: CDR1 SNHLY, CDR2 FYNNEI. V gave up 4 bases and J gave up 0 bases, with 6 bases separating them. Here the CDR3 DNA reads TGTGCCAGCAGTGTTGGTTTGAACACTGAAGCTTTCTTT. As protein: CASSVGLNTEAFF.

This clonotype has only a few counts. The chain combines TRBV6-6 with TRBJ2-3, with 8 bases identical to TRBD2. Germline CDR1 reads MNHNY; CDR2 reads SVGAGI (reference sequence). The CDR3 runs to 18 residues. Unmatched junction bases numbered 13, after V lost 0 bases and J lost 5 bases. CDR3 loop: CASSYSTPQTGGEDTQYF. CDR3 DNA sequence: TGTGCCAGCAGTTACTCTACACCGCAGACGGGGGGGGAAGATACGCAGTATTTT.

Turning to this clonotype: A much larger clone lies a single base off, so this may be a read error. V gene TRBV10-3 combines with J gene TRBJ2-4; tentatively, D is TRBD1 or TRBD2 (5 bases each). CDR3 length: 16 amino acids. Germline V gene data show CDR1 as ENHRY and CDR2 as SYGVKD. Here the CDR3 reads CAISESGTGAKNMQYF. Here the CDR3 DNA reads TGTGCCATCAGTGAGTCAGGAACCGGGGCCAAAAACATGCAGTACTTC.

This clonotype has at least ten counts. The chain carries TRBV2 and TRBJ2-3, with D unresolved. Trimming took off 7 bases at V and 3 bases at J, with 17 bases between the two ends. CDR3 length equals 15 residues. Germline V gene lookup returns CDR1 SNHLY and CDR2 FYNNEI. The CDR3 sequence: CASMISIGYTDTQYF. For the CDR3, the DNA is TGTGCCAGCATGATCTCTATCGGTTATACAGATACGCAGTATTTT.

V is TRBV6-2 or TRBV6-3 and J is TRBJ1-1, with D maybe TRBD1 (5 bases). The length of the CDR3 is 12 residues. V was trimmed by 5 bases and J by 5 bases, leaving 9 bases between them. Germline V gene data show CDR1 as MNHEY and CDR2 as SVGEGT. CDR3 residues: CASSPRQTEAFF. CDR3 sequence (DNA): TGTGCCAGCAGTCCCCGACAGACTGAAGCTTTCTTT.

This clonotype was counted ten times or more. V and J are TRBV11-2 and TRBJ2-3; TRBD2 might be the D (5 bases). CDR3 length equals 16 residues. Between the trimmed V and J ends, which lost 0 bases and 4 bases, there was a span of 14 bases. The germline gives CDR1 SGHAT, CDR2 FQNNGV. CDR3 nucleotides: TGTGCCAGCAGCTTAGATGGACTCCCGCTCCCAGATACGCAGTATTTT. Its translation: CASSLDGLPLPDTQYF.

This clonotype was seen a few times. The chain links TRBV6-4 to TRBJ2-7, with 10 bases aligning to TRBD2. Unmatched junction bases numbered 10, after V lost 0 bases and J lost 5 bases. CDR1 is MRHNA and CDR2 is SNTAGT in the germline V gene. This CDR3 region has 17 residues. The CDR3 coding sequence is TGTGCCAGCAGTGACTCGGACCGAGCGGGGGGGCCGCACGAGCAGTACTTC. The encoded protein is CASSDSDRAGGPHEQYF.

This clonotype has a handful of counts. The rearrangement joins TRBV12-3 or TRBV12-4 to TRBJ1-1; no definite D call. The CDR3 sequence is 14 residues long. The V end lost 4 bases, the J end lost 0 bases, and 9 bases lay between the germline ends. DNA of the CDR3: TGTGCCAGCAGTTCCCAACGCATGAACACTGAAGCTTTCTTT. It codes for CASSSQRMNTEAFF.

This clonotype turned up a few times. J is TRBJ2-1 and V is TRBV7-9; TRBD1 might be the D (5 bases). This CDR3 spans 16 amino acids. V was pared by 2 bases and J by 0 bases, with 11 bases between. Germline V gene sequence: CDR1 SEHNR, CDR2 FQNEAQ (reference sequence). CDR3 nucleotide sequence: TGTGCCAGCAGCTTACAGGGTTACCGCTCCTACAATGAGCAGTTCTTC. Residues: CASSLQGYRSYNEQFF.

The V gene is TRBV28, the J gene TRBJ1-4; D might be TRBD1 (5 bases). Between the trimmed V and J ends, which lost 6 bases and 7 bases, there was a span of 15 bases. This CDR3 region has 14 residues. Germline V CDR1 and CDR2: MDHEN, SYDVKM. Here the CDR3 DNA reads TGTGCCAGCAGCCTCGGGAAGGGGAGTGAAAAACTGTTTTTT. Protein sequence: CASSLGKGSEKLFF. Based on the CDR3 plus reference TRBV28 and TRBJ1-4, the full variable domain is DVKVTQSSRYLVKRTGEKVFLECVQDMDHENMFWYRQDPGLGLRLIYFSYDVKMKEKGDIPEGYSVSREKKERFSLILESASTNQTSMYLCASSLGKGSEKLFFGSGTQLSVL.

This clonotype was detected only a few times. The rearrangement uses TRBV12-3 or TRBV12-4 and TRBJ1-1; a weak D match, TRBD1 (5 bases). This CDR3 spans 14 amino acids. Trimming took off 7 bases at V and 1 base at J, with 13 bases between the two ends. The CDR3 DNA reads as TGTGCCAGCACCCGAGCAGGGAAGAACACTGAAGCTTTCTTT. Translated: CASTRAGKNTEAFF.

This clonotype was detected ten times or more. The CDR3 here is CASSFRDSTNQPQHF. CDR3 sequence (DNA): TGTGCCAGCAGTTTCCGGGACAGTACCAATCAGCCCCAGCATTTT. The V and J genes are TRBV28 and TRBJ1-5; 7 nucleotides line up with TRBD1. V was pared by 3 bases and J by 3 bases, with 5 bases of the junction left unmatched. CDR1 is MDHEN, CDR2 SYDVKM, per germline. CDR3 length: 15 residues.

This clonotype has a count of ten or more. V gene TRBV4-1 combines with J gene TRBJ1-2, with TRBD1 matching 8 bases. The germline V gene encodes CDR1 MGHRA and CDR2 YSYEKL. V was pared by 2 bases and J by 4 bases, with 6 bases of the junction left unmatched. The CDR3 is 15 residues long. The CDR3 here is CASSQSQGALYGYTF. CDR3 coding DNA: TGCGCCAGCAGCCAATCGCAGGGGGCTCTCTATGGCTACACCTTC.

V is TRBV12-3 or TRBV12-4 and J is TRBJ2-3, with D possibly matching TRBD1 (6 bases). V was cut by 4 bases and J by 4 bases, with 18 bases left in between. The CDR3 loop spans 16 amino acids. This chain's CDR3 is CASSSYRDSHADTQYF. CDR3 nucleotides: TGTGCCAGCAGTTCTTACAGGGATTCCCACGCAGATACGCAGTATTTT.

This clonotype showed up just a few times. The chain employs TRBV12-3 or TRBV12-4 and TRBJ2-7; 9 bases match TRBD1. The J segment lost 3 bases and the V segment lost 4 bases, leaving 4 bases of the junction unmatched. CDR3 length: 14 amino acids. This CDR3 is CASSSRQGDYEQYF. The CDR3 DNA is TGTGCCAGCAGTTCTCGACAGGGGGACTACGAGCAGTACTTC.